The text below deals with one TCR beta chain. This sample was included in a study of blood T cell repertoires in COVID-19. Cohort allocation depended upon clinical history that participants reported. Clones were sequenced by immunoSEQ multiplex PCR, and TCRdb holds only the in-frame ones, with some missing. The sample shows roughly 230,000 clones, over 85% of them seen only once. The sequencing sample was made of PBMCs or T cells enriched from blood (not recorded which). The sequence came from a woman younger than 45 with acute COVID-19.

The DNA for the CDR3 is TGTGCCAGTAGTATAACAGGGGGCTATGGCTACACCTTC. This codes for CASSITGGYGYTF. The rearrangement joins TRBV19 to TRBJ1-2, with TRBD1 matching 8 bases. V lost 2 bases and J lost 4; bases outside the gene matches: 0. CDR3 size: 13 residues. In germline, CDR1 is LNHDA, CDR2 SQIVND (reference sequence).